This T cell receptor beta chain was found in a study of identical twins. Trimming took off 1 base at V and 3 bases at J, with 9 bases between the two ends. Germline CDR1 is LGHDT and CDR2 is YNNKEL (reference sequence). This CDR3 region has 14 residues. TCRdb analysed the 5' RACE reads with MiXCR anew, one entry per CDR3 protein. The sample has about 280,000 distinct CDR3 sequences, about 8.9% seen once. This clonotype came up a few times. This sample was shared with a second study, whose subject was yellow fever vaccine responses in identical twins.

The clonotype was recovered from a woman aged 18-29 years in good health. V is TRBV3-1 and J is TRBJ1-2, with D unresolved. Sequencing was performed on memory (CD45RO+) T cells sorted from blood. The CDR3 loop reads CASSQGRAYYGYTF. DNA for the CDR3: TGTGCCAGCAGCCAAGGACGGGCCTACTATGGCTACACCTTC.